A single sample gave rise to the 3 T cell receptor beta chains below, sequenced in a study of neurological immune-mediated disorders. Each CDR3 protein is one row after TCRdb ran MiXCR on the 5' RACE reads. The sample holds some 37,000 distinct CDR3 sequences, about a tenth seen once. The sequencing sample was made of PBMCs. Receptors originate from a woman younger than 45 with HTLV-1-associated myelopathy (HAM/TSP).

This clonotype has at least ten counts. This sequence joins TRBV20-1 and TRBJ2-3, with 8 bases matching TRBD2. The ends lost 1 base at V and 3 bases at J; junction bases unmatched: 3. The CDR3 covers 14 residues. Germline values: CDR1 DFQATT, CDR2 SNEGSKA (reference sequence). The CDR3 loop is CSARAGGRTDTQYF. The CDR3 DNA follows: TGCAGTGCTAGAGCGGGGGGGCGGACAGATACGCAGTATTTT.

This clonotype showed up many times. The chain joins TRBV5-5 to TRBJ2-1; D may match TRBD1 or TRBD2 (7 bases each). This CDR3 comprises 15 residues. Germline V gives CDR1 SGHKS, CDR2 YYEKEE (reference sequence). Trimming took 4 bases from V and 8 from J, leaving 19 bases between them. The DNA of the CDR3 is TGTGCCAGCAGCCTTAACAGGGGAGGGGGCTATGAGCAGTTCTTC. Translating gives CASSLNRGGGYEQFF.

By sample share, this clonotype is medium-sized. This sequence joins TRBV20-1 and TRBJ2-7, with 9 bases lining up with TRBD2. Germline values: CDR1 DFQATT, CDR2 SNEGSKA (reference sequence). V lost 5 bases to trimming and J lost 5 bases; unmatched junction nucleotides: 10. The CDR3 totals 14 residues. CDR3: CSAGPPGGGDEQYF. CDR3 in DNA: TGCAGTGCTGGACCCCCCGGCGGGGGGGACGAGCAGTACTTC.